The T cell receptor (beta chain) described here comes from a study of cytomegalovirus exposure and HLA in healthy donors. Sequenced by immunoSEQ multiplex PCR; TCRdb stores in-frame clones only, minus some. The sample records about 240,000 clones, around 88% being singletons. V was pared by 3 bases and J by 8 bases, with 11 bases between. This CDR3 is built from 13 residues. The germline CDR1 and CDR2 sequences are LNHDA and SQIVND (reference sequence). The rearrangement uses TRBV19 and TRBJ2-4; unclear D gene. This receptor was taken from a woman aged 25 to 39 in good health and CMV-seropositive. Sequencing was carried out using PBMCs. The CDR3 DNA sequence: TGTGCCAGTAGTATGGGCCTTACCTACATTCAGTACTTC. It encodes CASSMGLTYIQYF.